The 12 T cell receptor beta chains below come from one sample, sequenced in a study of identical twins. Each CDR3 protein gets one entry after TCRdb re-called the 5' RACE reads with MiXCR. The sample contains 540,000 or so distinct CDR3 sequences, under 25% of which appear only once. This sample was also put to use in a study of yellow fever vaccine responses in identical twins.

Sequences were obtained from CD4+ T cells sorted from blood. The source is a woman in her late teens or twenties in good health.

This clonotype turned up a few times. The chain uses TRBV20-1 and TRBJ2-6; D is perhaps TRBD2 (5 bases). This CDR3 is built from 14 residues. CDR1 DFQATT and CDR2 SNEGSKA come from the germline V gene (reference sequence). Trimming stripped 5 bases from V and 0 bases from J, with 8 bases between. CDR3 in amino acids: CSAPLDSGANVLTF. The CDR3 coding sequence is TGCAGTGCTCCACTAGACTCTGGGGCCAACGTCCTGACTTTC.

J is TRBJ2-7 and V is TRBV6-5; 8 bases match TRBD1. Germline V lookup: CDR1 MNHEY, CDR2 SVGAGI. Trimming cost V 0 bases and J 2 bases; bases outside gene matches: 6. The CDR3 sequence is 16 residues long. CDR3 DNA sequence: TGTGCCAGCAGTTACTCGGCCGGGACAGGACCCTACGAGCAGTACTTC. It is translated as CASSYSAGTGPYEQYF.

The table lists this clonotype with a few counts. This chain connects TRBV6-4 to TRBJ2-2; 12 bases map to TRBD2. Germline values: CDR1 MRHNA, CDR2 SNTAGT. V was pared by 6 bases and J by 5 bases, with 1 base of the junction left unmatched. There are 14 residues in the CDR3. The CDR3 DNA is TGTGCCAGCAGGACTAGCGGGGGAACCGGGGAGCTGTTTTTT. This gives the protein CASRTSGGTGELFF.

This clonotype was seen at least ten times. The chain carries TRBV5-1 and TRBJ2-3; D ambiguous. V was cut by 0 bases and J by 2 bases, with 4 bases left in between. There are 13 residues in the CDR3. Germline lookup yields CDR1 SGHRS and CDR2 YFSETQ. Here the CDR3 reads CASSLAHTDTQYF. CDR3 nucleotides: TGCGCCAGCAGCTTGGCCCACACAGATACGCAGTATTTT.

This clonotype was counted only a few times. The chain is built from TRBV9 and TRBJ2-1; 8 nucleotides line up with TRBD2. V was clipped by 4 bases and J by 4 bases; unmatched bases: 7. Germline-derived CDR1 and CDR2 are SGDLS and YYNGEE. The CDR3 has 15 amino acids. The CDR3 nucleotides are TGTGCCAGCAGCCCCGGGGTAGCGGGGTACAATGAGCAGTTCTTC. Residues: CASSPGVAGYNEQFF.

This clonotype was observed a handful of times. This rearrangement joins TRBV20-1 to TRBJ2-5; TRBD2 is a possible D gene (5 bases). This CDR3 is 12 amino acids long. Germline CDR1 reads DFQATT; CDR2 reads SNEGSKA (reference sequence). Between the trimmed V and J ends, which lost 6 bases and 1 base, there was a span of 9 bases. CDR3 protein: CSATDFQETQYF. CDR3 nucleotides: TGCAGTGCCACGGACTTCCAAGAGACCCAGTACTTC.

This clonotype has just a few counts. The chain links TRBV7-2 to TRBJ1-5; weak D call: TRBD1 (5 bases). V was clipped by 1 base and J by 3 bases, with 10 bases between them. CDR3 length: 15 amino acids. CDR1 is SGHTA, CDR2 FQGNSA, per germline. The CDR3 region has the DNA TGTGCCAGCAGCTTAGAGGGTGGGGCCAATCAGCCCCAGCATTTT. Amino acid sequence: CASSLEGGANQPQHF.

The rearrangement joins TRBV5-1 to TRBJ2-7, with 13 bases aligning to TRBD2. CDR1 SGHRS and CDR2 YFSETQ come from the germline V gene. J gave up 3 bases and V 0 bases, and 3 bases lay outside the gene matches. The CDR3 sequence is 16 residues long. CDR3 sequence reads: CASSLGGTSGVYEQYF. The CDR3 coding sequence is TGCGCCAGCAGCTTGGGAGGGACTAGCGGGGTCTACGAGCAGTACTTC.

This clonotype occurred a few times. The V and J genes are TRBV29-1 and TRBJ1-2; no firm D call. V shed 8 bases and J shed 0 bases, with 13 bases lying between them. The CDR3 covers 13 residues. Germline V lookup: CDR1 SQVTM, CDR2 ANQGSEA. The CDR3 sequence is CSSRGPANYGYTF. The CDR3 DNA sequence: TGCAGCTCGAGAGGACCAGCTAACTATGGCTACACCTTC.

This clonotype has just a few counts. J is TRBJ2-2 and V is TRBV3-1; weak D call: TRBD2 (5 bases). Deletions cut 3 bases from V and 7 bases from J, with 12 bases between. The CDR3 length is 14 residues. Germline V gives CDR1 LGHDT, CDR2 YNNKEL (reference sequence). The CDR3 region is CASSQIEGGGELFF. CDR3 sequence (DNA): TGTGCCAGCAGCCAGATCGAGGGCGGCGGGGAGCTGTTTTTT.

J is TRBJ2-3 and V is TRBV5-1, with D perhaps assigned TRBD1 or TRBD2 (5 bases each). CDR3 size: 15 residues. Germline V gene sequence: CDR1 SGHRS, CDR2 YFSETQ. V gave up 4 bases and J gave up 1 base, with 13 bases separating them. The CDR3 is CASSPGKGGTDTQYF. In DNA form, the CDR3 reads TGCGCCAGCAGCCCAGGGAAGGGAGGCACAGATACGCAGTATTTT.

This rearrangement joins TRBV6-1 to TRBJ2-1, with D maybe TRBD2 (6 bases). The V and J ends lost 6 bases and 5 bases respectively, with 11 bases between them. CDR3 length: 13 amino acids. Germline assignment: CDR1 MNHNS and CDR2 SASEGT. CDR3 loop: CASRPGVHNEQFF. CDR3 nucleotide sequence: TGTGCCAGCAGGCCGGGGGTCCACAATGAGCAGTTCTTC.